The clone carrying this T cell receptor beta chain appeared a few times. As yet, its antigen is unknown. CD25-based Treg depletion was applied to purified naive CD4+ T cells. Full-length variable regions came from constant-region reverse primers plus semi-nested Nested Universal Primer A PCR. TCRdb ran MiXCR on the 5' RACE reads and lists one entry per CDR3 protein. The sample consists of about 60,000 distinct CDR3 sequences, roughly 30% of them appearing once. The study's findings and limits: Larger-cohort validation covered only one TCR beta V-J rearrangement. Tumor memory CD4+ T cell TCR gene usage was found to cluster with blood and lymph node memory CD4+ cells and with lymph node naive CD4+ cells.

The CDR3 totals 18 residues. The V and J ends lost 0 bases and 0 bases respectively, with 12 bases between them. Germline values: CDR1 LNHNV, CDR2 YYDKDF (reference sequence). The source of this sequence is a female donor with breast cancer. The chain employs TRBV15 and TRBJ2-6, with D unresolved. Sequences were obtained from tumor-infiltrating naive CD4+ T cells sorted from the breast tumor. Subset denoted: naive CD4+ T cells, CD4+CD45RA+CD25-. Here the CDR3 DNA reads TGTGCCACCAGCAGAGATGGTAGGGCCTTCTCTGGGGCCAACGTCCTGACTTTC. Translation: CATSRDGRAFSGANVLTF.